The 21 T cell receptor beta chains in this list originate from one sample, sequenced in a study of blood T cell repertoires in COVID-19. Generated by immunoSEQ multiplex PCR, the TCRdb table keeps only in-frame clones and is missing some. The data show about 24,000 clones, roughly nine tenths seen once. The material sequenced was peripheral blood. These receptors were collected from a man aged 65-85 years with active COVID-19.

The J gene is TRBJ2-5, the V gene TRBV7-6; TRBD2 matches at 8 bases. CDR1 SGHVS and CDR2 FNYEAQ come from the germline V gene. This CDR3 spans 15 amino acids. V lost 5 bases and J lost 2; bases outside the gene matches: 7. Written as DNA, the CDR3 is TGTGCCAGCAGCCCCCGAGCGGGGGAGCAAGAGACCCAGTACTTC. Translation gives CASSPRAGEQETQYF. Together with reference TRBV7-6 and TRBJ2-5, the CDR3 gives the full variable domain: GAGVSQSPRYKVTKRGQDVALRCDPISGHVSLYWYRQALGQGPEFLTYFNYEAQQDKSGLPNDRFSAERPEGSISTLTIQRTEQRDSAMYRCASSPRAGEQETQYFGPGTRLLVL.

This chain joins TRBV7-2 and TRBJ1-2, with D perhaps TRBD1 (6 bases). Germline loops: CDR1 SGHTA, CDR2 FQGNSA. Trimming took 2 bases from V and 0 from J, leaving 13 bases between them. The CDR3 runs 16 residues. DNA of the CDR3: TGTGCCAGCAGCTTATCACGGGGGGGCACTAACTATGGCTACACCTTC. This encodes CASSLSRGGTNYGYTF.

This clone was found once. The rearrangement joins TRBV7-8 to TRBJ2-7; D not certain. Germline V gene data show CDR1 as SGHVS and CDR2 as FQNEAQ. With 2 bases removed from V and 0 bases from J, the gap between germline ends came to 5 bases. This CDR3 has 13 amino acids. DNA for the CDR3: TGTGCCAGCAGCTTATCCCTCTCCTACGAGCAGTACTTC. This encodes CASSLSLSYEQYF.

The chain links TRBV5-4 to TRBJ2-7, with D perhaps TRBD2 (6 bases). Trimming shortened V by 4 bases and J by 3 bases, and 14 bases separated the two germline ends. Germline V gene lookup returns CDR1 SGHNT and CDR2 YYREEE (reference sequence). The CDR3 sequence is 14 residues long. CDR3 region: CASSGVAGFYEQYF. DNA of the CDR3: TGTGCCAGCAGCGGCGTGGCGGGGTTCTACGAGCAGTACTTC.

This clone appeared a single time. CDR3 sequence reads: CASSQQTTSTDTQYF. The CDR3 DNA sequence: TGTGCCAGCAGCCAGCAGACAACTAGCACAGATACGCAGTATTTT. The rearrangement uses TRBV4-2 and TRBJ2-3; no reliable D call. The germline V and J ends were trimmed by 3 bases and 0 bases, with 10 bases remaining between them. This CDR3 has 15 amino acids. Germline V gene lookup returns CDR1 LGHNA and CDR2 YNFKEQ.

V is TRBV6-5 and J is TRBJ1-1; D ambiguous. Germline CDR1 MNHEY, CDR2 SVGAGI. With 7 bases removed from V and 4 bases from J, the gap between germline ends came to 16 bases. The CDR3 length is 14 residues. CDR3: CASTGSGGRTEAFF. CDR3 DNA sequence: TGTGCCAGCACTGGGTCGGGAGGGCGCACTGAAGCTTTCTTT.

The rearrangement joins TRBV19 to TRBJ2-4; perhaps TRBD2 as D (6 bases). The CDR3 extends over 15 amino acids. Trimming shortened V by 9 bases and J by 0 bases, and 15 bases separated the two germline ends. Germline CDR1 and CDR2: LNHDA and SQIVND (reference sequence). CDR3 amino acids: CASREGSGAKNIQYF. The DNA for the CDR3 is TGTGCCAGCCGGGAAGGTAGCGGAGCCAAAAACATTCAGTACTTC. Full variable domain (outside the CDR3, taken from reference TRBV19 and TRBJ2-4): DGGITQSPKYLFRKEGQNVTLSCEQNLNHDAMYWYRQDPGQGLRLIYYSQIVNDFQKGDIAEGYSVSREKKESFPLTVTSAQKNPTAFYLCASREGSGAKNIQYFGAGTRLSVL.

The rearrangement joins TRBV28 to TRBJ1-1, with 9 bases lining up with TRBD1. CDR1 is MDHEN and CDR2 is SYDVKM in the germline V gene. J was trimmed by 3 bases and V by 6 bases; bases with no gene match: 2. The CDR3 contains 13 residues. Written as DNA, the CDR3 is TGTGCCAGCAGCGACAGGGGGTACACTGAAGCTTTCTTT. This translates into CASSDRGYTEAFF.

The V call is TRBV9, the J call TRBJ1-4, with a possible D match to TRBD1 (6 bases). Germline assignment: CDR1 SGDLS and CDR2 YYNGEE. There are 15 residues in the CDR3. The V end lost 4 bases, the J end lost 8 bases, and 18 bases lay between the germline ends. The CDR3: CASSPYPGAEEKLFF. The DNA of the CDR3 is TGTGCCAGCAGCCCGTATCCAGGGGCCGAGGAAAAACTGTTTTTT.

The rearrangement links TRBV9 to TRBJ2-5; a weak D match, TRBD2 (5 bases). The CDR3 contains 14 residues. Germline V gives CDR1 SGDLS, CDR2 YYNGEE. V lost 6 bases, J lost 5 bases, and 17 bases lay in between. CDR3 DNA sequence: TGTGCCAGCAACGCCCCCTGGACTCTGGAGACCCAGTACTTC. This encodes CASNAPWTLETQYF.

The chain employs TRBV10-3 and TRBJ1-2, with 10 nucleotides matching TRBD1. The CDR3 runs to 12 residues. Germline V gives CDR1 ENHRY, CDR2 SYGVKD. The junction had 0 bases not matched to a gene; V was cut back by 4 bases and J by 7 bases. Here the CDR3 DNA reads TGTGCCATCAGTGGACAGGGGGCTGGCTACACCTTC. This sequence encodes CAISGQGAGYTF.

A few counts support this clone. V and J are TRBV21-1 and TRBJ1-4. TRBV21-1 constitutes a pseudogene. The CDR3 runs to 13 residues. CDR3 nucleotide sequence: TGTGCCAGCAGCCCCACTGCGGTTGGTAAACTGTTTTTT. Translating it yields CASSPTAVGKLFF.

The chain links TRBV19 to TRBJ2-6; TRBD1 is a possible D gene (6 bases). CDR3 length: 15 amino acids. Trimming pared 5 bases from V and 4 bases from J, leaving 12 bases between. Germline lookup yields CDR1 LNHDA and CDR2 SQIVND (reference sequence). The CDR3 nucleotides read TGTGCCAGTAGTTTTCGGACAGCCGGGGCCAACGTCCTGACTTTC. Amino acids: CASSFRTAGANVLTF.

The V gene is TRBV29-1, the J gene TRBJ2-3, with D possibly TRBD2 on 6 matching bases. CDR1 and CDR2 from the germline V gene are SQVTM and ANQGSEA. With 2 bases removed from V and 6 bases from J, the gap between germline ends came to 15 bases. This CDR3 spans 14 amino acids. In DNA, the CDR3 is TGCAGCGTTGAATATGGGGGGAGTTCCGATACGCAGTATTTT. Translating gives CSVEYGGSSDTQYF.

This chain uses TRBV6-5 with TRBJ2-2; the D is unclear. CDR3 size: 11 residues. Germline V gene lookup returns CDR1 MNHEY and CDR2 SVGAGI. V gave up 8 bases and J gave up 6 bases, with 7 bases separating them. The CDR3 protein is CASPDSGELFF. CDR3 nucleotide sequence: TGTGCCAGCCCAGACTCCGGGGAGCTGTTTTTT.

Written as DNA, the CDR3 is TGTGCCAGTAGTATCGACAGGGGGCGAGAGACCCAGTACTTC. Translating gives CASSIDRGRETQYF. The chain joins TRBV19 to TRBJ2-5, with TRBD1 matching 10 bases. Germline loops: CDR1 LNHDA, CDR2 SQIVND (reference sequence). With V trimmed by 3 bases and J by 4 bases, 2 bases remained unmatched. The CDR3 is 14 residues long.

This clone was detected a few times. The V and J genes are TRBV24-1 and TRBJ2-2, with D perhaps matching TRBD1 (6 bases). The CDR3 has 16 amino acids. CDR1 is KGHDR, CDR2 SFDVKD, per germline. Between the trimmed V and J ends, which lost 4 bases and 2 bases, there was a span of 13 bases. CDR3 nucleotide sequence: TGTGCCACCAGTGACCCAGGGGCTTCTAACACCGGGGAGCTGTTTTTT. Its translation is CATSDPGASNTGELFF.

The chain combines TRBV4-2 with TRBJ1-2, with TRBD1 matching 7 bases. Germline CDR1 reads LGHNA; CDR2 reads YNFKEQ. This CDR3 is built from 14 residues. The ends lost 2 bases at V and 2 bases at J; junction bases unmatched: 2. CDR3 region: CASSQTGANYGYTF. The DNA of the CDR3 is TGTGCCAGCAGCCAAACAGGGGCCAACTATGGCTACACCTTC.

Only one count was recorded for this clone. This sequence joins TRBV6-2 or TRBV6-3 and TRBJ1-2; possibly TRBD1 for D (6 bases). The CDR3 is made up of 15 amino acids. CDR1 is MNHEY, CDR2 SVGEGT, per germline. V lost 5 bases and J 3 bases, leaving 16 bases between the germline ends. The CDR3 coding sequence is TGTGCCAGCAGTCAACGTGGGGGCGCAGACTATGGCTACACCTTC. Its translation: CASSQRGGADYGYTF.

This rearrangement joins TRBV19 to TRBJ1-1; D is possibly TRBD1 (5 bases). The CDR3 consists of 12 residues. The germline CDR1 and CDR2 sequences are LNHDA and SQIVND (reference sequence). V was pared by 4 bases and J by 11 bases, with 14 bases between. The CDR3 sequence: CASSTGRAAAFF. CDR3 sequence (DNA): TGTGCCAGTAGTACGGGCAGGGCGGCTGCTTTCTTT.

This sequence joins TRBV28 and TRBJ2-7, with 14 bases that match TRBD2. The junction had 0 bases not matched to a gene; V was cut back by 3 bases and J by 5 bases. The CDR3 extends over 14 amino acids. In germline, CDR1 is MDHEN, CDR2 SYDVKM. The CDR3 sequence: CASSLGLAGDEQYF. In DNA, the CDR3 is TGTGCCAGCAGTTTGGGACTAGCGGGAGACGAGCAGTACTTC.